The sequence of this T cell receptor beta chain was determined in a study of blood T cell repertoires in COVID-19 (dated by TCRdb to 2018 to 2020). Background for the entire study: Samples from collaborators originated in the United States, Italy and Spain and spanned both the acute and convalescent phases of COVID-19. The prospective study material was composed of cDNA or gDNA derived from T cells, B-cell-depleted T cells, or PBMCs. Subjects who had been exposed to COVID-19, were actively infected with it, or had recovered from it provided the deeply sampled blood TCRbeta repertoires that made up the dataset. The repertoires were made available in a free public database intended to serve as a resource for research on the immune response to SARS-CoV-2. Samples came from the ongoing ImmuneRACE study (first 160 participants) plus 1,254 subjects from 6 global collaborators. The sample metadata nearly always contained a de-identified subject ID, COVID-19 status, age in years and sex. HLA class I and class II types, where available, came from metadata supplied by the sample provider rather than from assay-based typing.

CDR3 length: 17 amino acids, cysteine to phenylalanine. The CDR3 DNA has 51 bases and is translated from base 1. The germline V gene encodes CDR1 MNHEY and CDR2 SMNVEV (reference sequence). Trimming accounts for 6 bases at V and 3 bases at J, while the number of junction bases matched to no gene is 14. The full study reports these points: The amount of clinical and demographic metadata varied by source and participant and was provided uncurated.

TCRbeta CDR3 regions were amplified from genomic DNA using the immunoSEQ Assay, a bias-controlled multiplex PCR. On the authors' methods: Within the assay, amplification of reference gene primers was used to estimate how many nucleated cells each sample contained. To quantify the absolute abundance of each unique TCRbeta CDR3 rearrangement, sequence reads were collapsed and filtered. For each sample, productive Simpson clonality was calculated by taking the square root of Simpson's diversity index across productive rearrangements. Not all clones reach the TCRdb copy of this immuneACCESS table, which keeps in-frame sequences only. Checked studies attribute under half of the gap to unresolved V genes and leave the rest unexplained. V and J calls and clone size are those listed in that table; D and trimming were worked out from the DNA. In all, the sample holds about 270,000 clones, and approximately 90% of those were seen once. Of the sample, over 2% is held by the ten largest clones.

Participants in the prospective study were aged roughly 18 to 95 years, lived in about two dozen United States geographic areas, and enrolled through a virtual design. To assign participants to cohorts, the prospective study relied on clinical history that participants themselves reported in a screening survey and a study questionnaire. Recovered participants in ImmuneRACE Cohort 3 were defined by two consecutive negative NP/OP PCR tests, clearance by a healthcare professional, or resolution of symptoms. In the prospective study, mobile phlebotomists collected whole blood, serum and a nasopharyngeal or oropharyngeal swab from each participant. Over an approximately 2-month period, participants in the prospective study had the option of providing additional blood draws and questionnaires. Blood samples from the prospective study were shipped frozen or at room temperature prior to DNA extraction.

About this clone itself: Its antigen remains undetermined. No much larger clonotype is one base removed from it; base qualities were not supplied.

The chain was built from TRBV27 and TRBJ1-2, with TRBD1 identical over 9 junction bases. This clonotype was obtained from a woman between 18 and 29 years old who had recovered from COVID-19. Sequencing was carried out using PBMCs or T cells enriched from blood (not recorded which). The CDR3 region reads CASSPPGQGKGDYGYTF. The DNA reads TGTGCCAGCAGCCCTCCGGGACAGGGAAAGGGGGACTATGGCTACACCTTC.